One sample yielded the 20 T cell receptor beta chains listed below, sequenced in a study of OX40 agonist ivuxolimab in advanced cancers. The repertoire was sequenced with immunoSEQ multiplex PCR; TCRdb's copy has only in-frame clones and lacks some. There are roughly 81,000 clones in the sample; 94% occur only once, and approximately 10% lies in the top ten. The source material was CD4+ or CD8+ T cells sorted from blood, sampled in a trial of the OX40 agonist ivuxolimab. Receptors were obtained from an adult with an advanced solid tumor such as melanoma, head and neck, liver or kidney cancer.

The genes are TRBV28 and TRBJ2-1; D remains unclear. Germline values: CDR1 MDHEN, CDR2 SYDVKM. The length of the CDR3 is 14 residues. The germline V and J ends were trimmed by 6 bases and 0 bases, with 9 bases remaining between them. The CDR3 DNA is TGTGCCAGCAGGTACGCGAGCTCCTACAATGAGCAGTTCTTC. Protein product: CASRYASSYNEQFF. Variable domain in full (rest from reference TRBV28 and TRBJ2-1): DVKVTQSSRYLVKRTGEKVFLECVQDMDHENMFWYRQDPGLGLRLIYFSYDVKMKEKGDIPEGYSVSREKKERFSLILESASTNQTSMYLCASRYASSYNEQFFGPGTRLTVL.

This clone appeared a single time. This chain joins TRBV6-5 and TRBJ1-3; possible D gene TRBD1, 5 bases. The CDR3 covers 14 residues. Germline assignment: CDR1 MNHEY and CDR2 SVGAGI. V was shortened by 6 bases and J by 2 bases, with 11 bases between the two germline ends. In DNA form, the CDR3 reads TGTGCCAGCAGGACGCTAGGGGCTGGAAACACCATATATTTT. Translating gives CASRTLGAGNTIYF.

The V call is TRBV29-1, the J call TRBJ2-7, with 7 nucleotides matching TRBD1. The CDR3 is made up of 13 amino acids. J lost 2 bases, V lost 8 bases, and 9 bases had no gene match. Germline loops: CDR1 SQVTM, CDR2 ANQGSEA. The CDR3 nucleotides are TGCAGCATGTTGTCGGGACAGACCTACGAGCAGTACTTC. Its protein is CSMLSGQTYEQYF.

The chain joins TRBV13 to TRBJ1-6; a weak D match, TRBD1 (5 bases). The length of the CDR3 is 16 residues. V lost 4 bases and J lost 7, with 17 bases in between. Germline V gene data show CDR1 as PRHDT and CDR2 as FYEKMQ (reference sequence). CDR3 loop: CASSSSGDPGNSPLHF. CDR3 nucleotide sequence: TGTGCCAGCAGCTCCTCGGGGGATCCGGGGAATTCACCCCTCCACTTT.

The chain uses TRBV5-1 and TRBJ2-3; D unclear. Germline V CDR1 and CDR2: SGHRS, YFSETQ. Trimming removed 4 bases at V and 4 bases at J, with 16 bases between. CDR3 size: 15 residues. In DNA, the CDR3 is TGCGCCAGCAGCCTTCCGGATGTTAGGGCAGATACGCAGTATTTT. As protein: CASSLPDVRADTQYF.

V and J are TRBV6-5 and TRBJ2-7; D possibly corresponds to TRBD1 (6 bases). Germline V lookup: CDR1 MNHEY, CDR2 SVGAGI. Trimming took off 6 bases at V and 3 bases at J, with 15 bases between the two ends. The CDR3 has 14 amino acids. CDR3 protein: CASRLGQMDYEQYF. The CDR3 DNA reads TGTGCCAGCAGGCTCGGACAGATGGACTACGAGCAGTACTTC.

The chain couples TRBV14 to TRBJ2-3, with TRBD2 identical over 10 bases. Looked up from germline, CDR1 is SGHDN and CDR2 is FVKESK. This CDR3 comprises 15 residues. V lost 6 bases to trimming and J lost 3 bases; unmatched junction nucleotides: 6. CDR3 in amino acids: CASRASGRGTDTQYF. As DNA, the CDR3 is TGTGCCAGCAGGGCTAGCGGGAGAGGGACAGATACGCAGTATTTT.

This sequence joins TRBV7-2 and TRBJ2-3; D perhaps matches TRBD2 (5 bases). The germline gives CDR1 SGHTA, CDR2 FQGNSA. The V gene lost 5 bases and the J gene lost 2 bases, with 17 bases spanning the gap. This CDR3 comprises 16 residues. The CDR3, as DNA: TGTGCCAGCAGCCAGCGCGGGTGGGTTGACACAGATACGCAGTATTTT. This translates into CASSQRGWVDTDTQYF.

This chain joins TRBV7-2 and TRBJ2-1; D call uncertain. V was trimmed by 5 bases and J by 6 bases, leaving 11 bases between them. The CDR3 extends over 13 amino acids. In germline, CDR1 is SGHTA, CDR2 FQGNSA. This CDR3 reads CASSLHPGNEQFF. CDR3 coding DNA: TGTGCCAGCAGCCTACATCCGGGCAATGAGCAGTTCTTC.

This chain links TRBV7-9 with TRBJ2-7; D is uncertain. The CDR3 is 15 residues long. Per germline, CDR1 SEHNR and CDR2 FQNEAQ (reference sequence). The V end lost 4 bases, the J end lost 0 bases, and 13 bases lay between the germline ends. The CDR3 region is CASSSPRLGSYEQYF. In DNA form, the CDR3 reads TGTGCCAGCAGCTCCCCTAGATTAGGCTCCTACGAGCAGTACTTC.

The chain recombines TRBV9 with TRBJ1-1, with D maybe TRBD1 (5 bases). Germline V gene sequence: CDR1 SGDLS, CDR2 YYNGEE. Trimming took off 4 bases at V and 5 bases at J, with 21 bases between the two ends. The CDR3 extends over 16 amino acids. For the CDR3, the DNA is TGTGCCAGCAGCTCCCCTTGGGGGTCTCGGGTTACTGAAGCTTTCTTT. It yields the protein CASSSPWGSRVTEAFF.

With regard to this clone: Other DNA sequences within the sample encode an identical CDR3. This CDR3 reads CSVEEGTLMNTEAFF. DNA for the CDR3: TGCAGCGTTGAAGAAGGAACACTTATGAACACTGAAGCTTTCTTT. The chain is built from TRBV29-1 and TRBJ1-1; no clear D gene. The CDR3 loop spans 15 amino acids. Germline values: CDR1 SQVTM, CDR2 ANQGSEA. Trimming pared 0 bases from V and 0 bases from J, leaving 11 bases between. The whole variable domain, filled in from reference TRBV29-1 and TRBJ1-1, reads SAVISQKPSRDICQRGTSLTIQCQVDSQVTMMFWYRQQPGQSLTLIATANQGSEATYESGFVIDKFPISRPNLTFSTLTVSNMSPEDSSIYLCSVEEGTLMNTEAFFGQGTRLTVV.

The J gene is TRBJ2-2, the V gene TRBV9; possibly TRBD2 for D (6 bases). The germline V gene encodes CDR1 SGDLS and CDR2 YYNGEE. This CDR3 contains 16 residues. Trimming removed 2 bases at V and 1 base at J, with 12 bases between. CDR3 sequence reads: CASSVRRGRNTGELFF. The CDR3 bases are TGTGCCAGCAGCGTTAGGAGGGGTAGGAACACCGGGGAGCTGTTTTTT.

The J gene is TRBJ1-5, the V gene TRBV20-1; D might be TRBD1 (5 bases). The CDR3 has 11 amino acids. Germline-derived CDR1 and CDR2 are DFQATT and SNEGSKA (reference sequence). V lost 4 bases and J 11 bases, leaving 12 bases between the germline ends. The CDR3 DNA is TGCAGTGCTACTCAGGGAGCAGCCCAGCATTTT. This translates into CSATQGAAQHF.

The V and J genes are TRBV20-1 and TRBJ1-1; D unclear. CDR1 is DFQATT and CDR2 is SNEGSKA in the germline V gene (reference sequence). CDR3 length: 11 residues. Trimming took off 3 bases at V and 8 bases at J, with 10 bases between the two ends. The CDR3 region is CSASNGNEAFF. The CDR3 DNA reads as TGCAGTGCTAGTAATGGGAACGAAGCTTTCTTT.

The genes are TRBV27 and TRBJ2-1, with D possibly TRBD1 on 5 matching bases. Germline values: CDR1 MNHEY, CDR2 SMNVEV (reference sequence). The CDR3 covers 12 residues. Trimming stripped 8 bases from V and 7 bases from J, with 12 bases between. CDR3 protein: CASLSRANEQFF. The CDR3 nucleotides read TGTGCCAGCCTTTCCAGGGCAAATGAGCAGTTCTTC.

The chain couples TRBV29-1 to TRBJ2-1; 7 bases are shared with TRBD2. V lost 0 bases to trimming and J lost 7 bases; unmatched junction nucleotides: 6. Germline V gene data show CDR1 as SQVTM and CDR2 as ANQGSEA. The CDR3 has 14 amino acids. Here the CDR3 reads CSVEDGGRGNEQFF. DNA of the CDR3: TGCAGCGTTGAAGACGGCGGGAGAGGGAATGAGCAGTTCTTC.

This CDR3 is CASSIEGNQPQHF. The CDR3 DNA follows: TGCGCCAGTAGTATAGAAGGTAATCAGCCCCAGCATTTT. The chain is built from TRBV5-1 and TRBJ1-5, with D unclear. The CDR3 consists of 13 residues. Germline assignment: CDR1 SGHRS and CDR2 YFSETQ. V lost 8 bases and J 4 bases, leaving 13 bases between the germline ends. The complete variable domain, with remaining parts taken from reference TRBV5-1 and TRBJ1-5, reads KAGVTQTPRYLIKTRGQQVTLSCSPISGHRSVSWYQQTPGQGLQFLFEYFSETQRNKGNFPGRFSGRQFSNSRSEMNVSTLELGDSALYLCASSIEGNQPQHFGDGTRLSIL.

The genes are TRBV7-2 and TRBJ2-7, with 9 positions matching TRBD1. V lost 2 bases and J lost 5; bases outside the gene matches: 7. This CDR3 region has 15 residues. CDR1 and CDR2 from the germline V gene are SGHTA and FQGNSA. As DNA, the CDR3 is TGTGCCAGCAGCTTAAGGACAGGGGTTTACCACGAGCAGTACTTC. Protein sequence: CASSLRTGVYHEQYF.

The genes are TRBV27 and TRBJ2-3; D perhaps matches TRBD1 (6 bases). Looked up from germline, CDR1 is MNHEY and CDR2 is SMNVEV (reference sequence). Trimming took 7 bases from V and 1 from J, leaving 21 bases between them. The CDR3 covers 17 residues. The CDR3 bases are TGTGCCAGCACCCTCACAGGGATCCCCCCTGGCACAGATACGCAGTATTTT. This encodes CASTLTGIPPGTDTQYF.